This is a list of T cell receptor beta chains from one sample in a study of sequential checkpoint blockade in melanoma. Data came from immunoSEQ multiplex PCR; TCRdb stores just in-frame clones and leaves some out. The sample lists 16,000 or so clones; approximately 80% were seen once. The material sequenced was CD8+ T cells sorted from blood (inferred from file names), taken from a patient given nivolumab and ipilimumab in sequence. The origin of the receptors is a human donor with melanoma. The CDR3 runs from the conserved cysteine through the conserved F or W. Each record gives: clone size, J gene, V gene, D gene, CDR3 DNA, CDR3 protein. D genes are given only for firm matches. Clone size is stated in some rows and not others, as once, few, many or a class when expanded.

>NA|TRBJ1-4|TRBV7-9|NA
TGTGCCAGCAGCTTCCTTAATGAAAAACTGTTTTTT
CASSFLNEKLFF
>few|TRBJ2-1|TRBV9|NA
TGTGCCAGCAGCGAGGGGGATCGGACTCACAATGAGCAGTTCTTC
CASSEGDRTHNEQFF
>few|TRBJ1-2|TRBV21-1|NA
TGTGCCAGCAGCCACAACTGCGCGGACCCCCGGGGATGTGGCTACACCTTC
CASSHNCADPRGCGYTF
>NA|TRBJ2-7|TRBV4-1|TRBD2
TGCGCCAGCAGCCAAGCAAGACTAGCCCACGAGCAGTACTTC
CASSQARLAHEQYF
>few|TRBJ1-5|TRBV4-1|TRBD1
TGCGCCAGCAGCCAATCACAGGGGGCAGGCAATCAGCCCCAGCATTTT
CASSQSQGAGNQPQHF
>NA|TRBJ1-2|TRBV14|NA
TGTGCCAGCAGCCATCAGACAGGTCTCTATGGCTACACCTTC
CASSHQTGLYGYTF
>NA|TRBJ2-7|TRBV10-3|TRBD2
TGTGCCATCAGTGAGCTTGGGACTAGCGGGACCTACGAGCAGTACTTC
CAISELGTSGTYEQYF
>NA|TRBJ1-2|TRBV5-6|NA
TGTGCCAGCAGCTTGATCGACTATGGCTACACCTTC
CASSLIDYGYTF
>once|TRBJ2-7|TRBV9|TRBD2
TGTGCCAGCAGCACGACCGGGACTAGTAGATCCGAGCAGTACTTC
CASSTTGTSRSEQYF
>NA|TRBJ1-2|TRBV7-6|NA
TGTGCCAGCAGCTTATCCCCCGGCGGCGTCTATGGCTACACCTTC
CASSLSPGGVYGYTF
>NA|TRBJ2-2|TRBV7-6|NA
TGTGCCAGCAGCTTATTGGAGGAAACCGGGGAGCTGTTTTTT
CASSLLEETGELFF
>NA|TRBJ2-7|TRBV2|TRBD1
TGTGCCAGCACTCCTAGGGATCGGGACAGGGCCATCTACGAGCAGTACTTC
CASTPRDRDRAIYEQYF
>once|TRBJ2-7|TRBV10-3|NA
TGTGCCACCGGGGGTAACCCCTACGAGCAGTACTTC
CATGGNPYEQYF
>few|TRBJ1-5|TRBV18|NA
TGTGCCAGCTCCCGAACAGATCAGCCCCAGCATTTT
CASSRTDQPQHF
>NA|TRBJ1-4|TRBV19|TRBD1
TGTGCCAGTAGTCAGACAGGGGGGACTAATGAAAAACTGTTTTTT
CASSQTGGTNEKLFF
>NA|TRBJ1-1|TRBV6-1|NA
TGTGCCAGCTTACGACAGGCACTCATGAACACTGAAGCTTTCTTT
CASLRQALMNTEAFF
>NA|TRBJ2-7|TRBV7-6|NA
TGTGCCAGCAGCTTAGCAGCGAGCTCCTACGAGCAGTACTTC
CASSLAASSYEQYF
>once|TRBJ1-5|TRBV6-6|NA
TGTGCCAGCAGTTACTCTTGGGCAGGGGAACAGCCCCAGCATTTT
CASSYSWAGEQPQHF
>NA|TRBJ2-2|TRBV15|TRBD2
TGTGCCACGAGCGACGGGAGGGCCAACGGGGAGCTGTTTTTT
CATSDGRANGELFF
>NA|TRBJ1-2|TRBV27|NA
TGTGCTAGCACCCTTCAGTCGGGTGGATTGTATGGCTACACCTTC
CASTLQSGGLYGYTF
>NA|TRBJ2-7|TRBV4-2|NA
TGTGCCAGCAGGGGAGAGAGCAACGAGCAGTACTTC
CASRGESNEQYF
>NA|TRBJ1-2|TRBV5-1|NA
TGCGCCAGCAGCCCAGGAACAGGAGGGTATGGCTACACCTTC
CASSPGTGGYGYTF
>NA|TRBJ2-7|TRBV6-1|TRBD1
TGTGCCAGCAGTTTGACAGGGGCTGACTACGAGCAGTACTTC
CASSLTGADYEQYF
>NA|TRBJ1-2|TRBV29-1|TRBD1
TGCAGCGTGACAGGGGCCACTAACTATGGCTACACCTTC
CSVTGATNYGYTF
>NA|TRBJ1-5|TRBV5-1|NA
TGCGCCAGCAGCGAGGGTTATAGCAATCAGCCCCAGCATTTT
CASSEGYSNQPQHF
>NA|TRBJ2-1|TRBV19|TRBD2
TGTGCCAGTACCGCAGCAGCGGGGGGAAATGAGCAGTTCTTC
CASTAAAGGNEQFF
>once|TRBJ2-7|TRBV28|TRBD1
TGTGCCAGCAGTCAACAGGGGACCTACGAGCAGTACTTC
CASSQQGTYEQYF
>NA|TRBJ1-1|TRBV7-3|TRBD1
TGTGCCAGCAGCCCCGGGGACAGGGGACTTAACACTGAAGCTTTCTTT
CASSPGDRGLNTEAFF
>NA|TRBJ1-2|TRBV19|TRBD1
TGTGCCAGTACTTCAGGGGGCGCCGATGGCTACACCTTC
CASTSGGADGYTF
>once|TRBJ2-7|TRBV4-3|NA
TGCGCCAGCAGCCAAGATGCCCGCCCAGCCTACGAGCAGTACTTC
CASSQDARPAYEQYF
>NA|TRBJ1-4|TRBV5-1|NA
TGCGCCAGCAGCTTGGCCGGGAGACAGCTAGACGAAAAACTGTTTTTT
CASSLAGRQLDEKLFF
>once|TRBJ1-6|TRBV5-1|NA
TGCGCCAGCAGCTTTGCCGGCTCCTATAATTCACCCCTCCACTTT
CASSFAGSYNSPLHF
>NA|TRBJ2-7|TRBV19|TRBD2
TGTGCCAGTAGTATGTTCGGGACTAGCGGGAGGTTCTCCTACGAGCAGTACTTC
CASSMFGTSGRFSYEQYF
>few|TRBJ2-7|TRBV19|NA
TGTGCCAGTAGTATGTCAACAGGGAGCTCCTACGAGCAGTACTTC
CASSMSTGSSYEQYF
>NA|TRBJ2-7|TRBV7-9|TRBD1
TGTGCCAGCAGCTTAGCTCAGGGGGCCATCTACGAGCAGTACTTC
CASSLAQGAIYEQYF
>NA|TRBJ1-5|TRBV7-9|NA
TGTGCCAGCAGCTCTGATTCAGGGTATCAGCCCCAGCATTTT
CASSSDSGYQPQHF
>few|TRBJ2-7|TRBV27|NA
TGTGCCAGCAGTTTATCGACAGGCGGGTACGAGCAGTACTTC
CASSLSTGGYEQYF
>NA|TRBJ2-7|TRBV27|NA
TGTGCCAGCAGGATGTTGGTCACAGGGCTCCACGAGCAGTACTTC
CASRMLVTGLHEQYF
>once|TRBJ1-6|TRBV7-3|TRBD1
TGTGCCAGCAGCCCCGGACAGGGGGTTAATTCACCCCTCCACTTT
CASSPGQGVNSPLHF
>NA|TRBJ2-2|TRBV6-4|NA
TGTGCCAGCAGTGCGGCGGGCGACACCGGGGAGCTGTTTTTT
CASSAAGDTGELFF
>NA|TRBJ1-2|TRBV19|TRBD1
TGTGCCAGTAGTAGGGGACCGGGACAGGGGGCGAGGATGGACTATGGCTACACCTTC
CASSRGPGQGARMDYGYTF
>NA|TRBJ1-1|TRBV7-9|TRBD1
TGTGCCAGCAGCCCCCAGCCGGGACAGGGGCCCCCGAACACTGAAGCTTTCTTT
CASSPQPGQGPPNTEAFF
>NA|TRBJ1-5|TRBV2|NA
TGTGCCAGCAGTGAAGGAGTAGGAGCCTCCACTCAGCCCCAGCATTTT
CASSEGVGASTQPQHF
>few|TRBJ1-6|TRBV5-4|NA
TGTGCCAGCAGCTTGAAGGGAGTGGGAAATTCACCCCTCCACTTT
CASSLKGVGNSPLHF
>once|TRBJ2-7|TRBV13|TRBD2
TGTGCCACCGGGACTAGCGGGAGGGCCCACGAGCAGTACTTC
CATGTSGRAHEQYF
>NA|TRBJ2-7|TRBV5-3|NA
TGTGCCATCCCACCCCTAGGGCAGTACTTC
CAIPPLGQYF
>NA|TRBJ1-1|TRBV6-5|NA
TGTGCCAGCAGTTACGGGGCAGAAGTAATGAACACTGAAGCTTTCTTT
CASSYGAEVMNTEAFF
>NA|TRBJ1-2|TRBV19|NA
TGTGCCAGTAGCGGTGGCTCCGGGTATGATGGCTACACCTTC
CASSGGSGYDGYTF
>NA|TRBJ2-1|TRBV9|TRBD2
TGTGCCAGCAGCGTAGACGGGAGGGCCAATGAGCAGTTCTTC
CASSVDGRANEQFF
>NA|TRBJ2-7|TRBV29-1|TRBD1
TGCAGCGTTGATTATAAGGACAGGGGAACCTACGAGCAGTACTTC
CSVDYKDRGTYEQYF
>NA|TRBJ1-1|TRBV6-6|NA
TGTGCCAGCAGTTACTACGGGTTTGACGAACTTACTGAAGCTTTCTTT
CASSYYGFDELTEAFF
>NA|TRBJ2-7|TRBV5-5|TRBD2
TGTGCCAGCAGCCGCACTAGCGGGAGTGCCTACGAGCAGTACTTC
CASSRTSGSAYEQYF
>NA|TRBJ2-7|TRBV10-3|NA
TGTGCCATCAGTGAGGTTCAGGCTCCCTACTTTTACGAGCAGTACTTC
CAISEVQAPYFYEQYF
>NA|TRBJ1-2|TRBV27|NA
TGTGCCAGCAGTTTAAAAGGTAGCGGCTATGGCTACACCTTC
CASSLKGSGYGYTF
>NA|TRBJ2-7|TRBV4-3|TRBD2
TGCGCCAGCAGCCTGGGGCTAGCGGGGGAAAACGAGCAGTACTTC
CASSLGLAGENEQYF
>few|TRBJ2-7|TRBV9|TRBD2
TGTGCCAGCAGCCCCTCTACTAGCGGGGGGCGTATGTACGAGCAGTACTTC
CASSPSTSGGRMYEQYF
>NA|TRBJ1-5|TRBV18|NA
TGTGCCAGCTCACCACCGACAGTCGATCAGCCCCAGCATTTT
CASSPPTVDQPQHF
>NA|TRBJ2-7|TRBV6-1|NA
TGTGCCAGCAACGCACAGGGCTCCTACGAGCAGTACTTC
CASNAQGSYEQYF